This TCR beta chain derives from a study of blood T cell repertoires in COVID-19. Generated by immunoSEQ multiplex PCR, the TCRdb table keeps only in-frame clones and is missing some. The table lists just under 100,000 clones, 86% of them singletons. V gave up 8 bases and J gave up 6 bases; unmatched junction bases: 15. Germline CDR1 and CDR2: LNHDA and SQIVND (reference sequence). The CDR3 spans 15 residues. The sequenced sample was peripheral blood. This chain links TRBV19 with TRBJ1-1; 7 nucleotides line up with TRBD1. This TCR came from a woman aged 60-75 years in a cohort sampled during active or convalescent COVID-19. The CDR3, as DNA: TGTGCCAGTTCATGGACAGGATTGGGGATCGCTGAAGCTTTCTTT. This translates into CASSWTGLGIAEAFF.